Listed below are T cell receptor beta chains from one sample, sequenced in a study of cytotoxic CD8 clonotypes in ibrutinib-treated CLL. Repertoires were generated with immunoSEQ multiplex PCR, while TCRdb's copy carries only in-frame clones and drops some. Among 150,000 to 200,000 clones listed, about 88% were seen once. The sequencing used PBMCs, collected at disease progression, from a patient treated with ibrutinib. These receptors were collected from a human donor with chronic lymphocytic leukemia. Both conserved end residues are part of each CDR3. The D gene is left open where the match is weak. Expanded clones are given a class, and other clones once, few, many or no size at all.

V	size	D	J	DNA	CDR3
TRBV7-2	.	TRBD2	TRBJ2-2	TGTGCCAGCACCACGGGGGGACCCGGCACCGGGGAGCTGTTTTTT	CASTTGGPGTGELFF
TRBV29-1	.	.	TRBJ2-1	TGCAGCGTTGAAGTGGGCGACCACAGCTCCTACAATGAGCAGTTCTTC	CSVEVGDHSSYNEQFF
TRBV4-1	.	TRBD2	TRBJ2-7	TGCGCCAGCAGCCCTGAGCCGGGACTAGGCTACGAGCAGTACTTC	CASSPEPGLGYEQYF
TRBV2	.	.	TRBJ2-5	TGTGCCAGCAGTGAACAGGAGCATCAAGAGACCCAGTACTTC	CASSEQEHQETQYF
TRBV6-6	.	.	TRBJ2-7	TGTGCCAGCAGACTCGACGTGAGCTCCTACGAGCAGTACTTC	CASRLDVSSYEQYF
TRBV29-1	.	.	TRBJ2-3	TGCAGCGTTGAACTTAGTGCACTTCCCACAGATACGCAGTATTTT	CSVELSALPTDTQYF
TRBV7-3	.	.	TRBJ2-2	TGTGCCAGCAGCCGTCTTGACTGGGGCACCGGGGAGCTGTTTTTT	CASSRLDWGTGELFF
TRBV6-1	.	TRBD1	TRBJ2-1	TGTGCCAGCAGTGGTGCCCTACAGGGGACGATTTCCTACAATGAGCAGTTCTTC	CASSGALQGTISYNEQFF
TRBV20-1	once	.	TRBJ1-4	TGCAGTGTGGAGGGGCCCGAAAAACTGTTTTTT	CSVEGPEKLFF
TRBV29-1	.	.	TRBJ1-5	TGCAGCGTTGGCGTGGGCCAGGGCTTCAATCAGCCCCAGCATTTT	CSVGVGQGFNQPQHF
TRBV6-5	.	.	TRBJ2-2	TGTGCCAGCAGTCCGCGAGGCGGGAACGCCGGGGAGCTGTTTTTT	CASSPRGGNAGELFF
TRBV11-1	.	.	TRBJ2-5	TGTGCCAGCAGCCCCGTCGCTTCTGGGGCAGAGACCCAGTACTTC	CASSPVASGAETQYF
TRBV10-3	.	.	TRBJ1-4	TGTGCCATCAGTGAGTCGATAGGGTATAATGAAAAACTGTTTTTT	CAISESIGYNEKLFF
TRBV25-1	.	TRBD1	TRBJ1-1	TGTGCCAGCAGTGCTCCCCGGACAGGAGACAACACTGAAGCTTTCTTT	CASSAPRTGDNTEAFF
TRBV7-2	.	.	TRBJ2-5	TGTGCCAGCAGCTTAGCTCGCGGGACGGAGACCCAGTACTTC	CASSLARGTETQYF
TRBV28	.	TRBD1	TRBJ1-2	TGTGCCAGCAGAGAGGACAGGTGGGTTGGTGGCTACACCTTC	CASREDRWVGGYTF
TRBV5-4	once	.	TRBJ1-2	TGTGCCAGCAGCTACTTTCGGGGGCAGGTGTATGGCTACACCTTC	CASSYFRGQVYGYTF
TRBV28	.	.	TRBJ1-2	TGTGCCAGCAGTTTGGACAGAAACTATGGCTACACCTTC	CASSLDRNYGYTF
TRBV5-1	.	.	TRBJ1-1	TGCGCCAGCAGCTTTGGGCCGGGCGGAGTGGACACTGAAGCTTTCTTT	CASSFGPGGVDTEAFF
TRBV27	.	.	TRBJ1-5	TGTGCCAGCAGCCCGATCGTGGGCCGCAGCAATCAGCCCCAGCATTTT	CASSPIVGRSNQPQHF
TRBV7-2	.	.	TRBJ1-2	TGTGCCAGCAGCCAAGAGGGTGGGGCTTCTGGGGGCTACACCTTC	CASSQEGGASGGYTF
TRBV7-2	once	.	TRBJ2-5	TGTGCCAGCAGCTTAGAGTTGGGGGGACCCGAAGAGACCCAGTACTTC	CASSLELGGPEETQYF
TRBV7-2	.	.	TRBJ2-1	TGTGCCAGCAGCCGGCACAATGAGCAGTTCTTC	CASSRHNEQFF
TRBV6-1	.	.	TRBJ1-1	TGTGCCAGCAGTCCCCTGACCAACACTGAAGCTTTCTTT	CASSPLTNTEAFF
TRBV6-5	.	.	TRBJ1-2	TGTGCCAGCAGATCGGGACTGGCTGTGGACACCTTC	CASRSGLAVDTF
TRBV19	.	TRBD2	TRBJ2-1	TGTGCCAGTAGGGCCCTTAGCGGGAGTGGGCATGAGTTCTTC	CASRALSGSGHEFF
TRBV11-2	once	TRBD2	TRBJ2-7	TGTGCCAGCAGCTTAGGACGGTGGGGACTAGCGGGAGAGGCCGAGCAGTACTTC	CASSLGRWGLAGEAEQYF
TRBV11-3	.	.	TRBJ1-1	TGTGCCAGCAGCTTAGAGGGGAACACTGAAGCTTTCTTT	CASSLEGNTEAFF
TRBV27	.	.	TRBJ2-2	TGTGCCAGCAGTTTGGGTCCCCGGGAGCTGTTTTTT	CASSLGPRELFF
TRBV29-1	.	.	TRBJ1-2	TGCAGCGTTCGATGGGGCCATGGCTACACCTTC	CSVRWGHGYTF
TRBV5-4	.	.	TRBJ1-3	TGTGCCAGCAGCTTGAGGGGGGCAGGGCAGGGAAACACCATATATTTT	CASSLRGAGQGNTIYF
TRBV7-2	.	.	TRBJ2-6	TGTGCCAGCAGGCCCCAGAGCTCTGGGGCCAACGTCCTGACTTTC	CASRPQSSGANVLTF
TRBV19	.	TRBD1	TRBJ2-3	TGTGCCATCACGGACAGGGAAGATACGCAGTATTTT	CAITDREDTQYF
TRBV5-8	.	TRBD1	TRBJ2-7	TGTGCCAGCAGCCGGTTGATCGGACAGGGACAGGTCTTC	CASSRLIGQGQVF
TRBV9	.	.	TRBJ2-7	TGTGCCAGCAGCGCCAGGGATGGCAGGACCTACGAGCAGTACTTC	CASSARDGRTYEQYF
TRBV5-8	once	.	TRBJ2-1	TGTGCCAGCAGCTTGTACCGGGACATTCTCTACAATGAGCAGTTCTTC	CASSLYRDILYNEQFF
TRBV4-1	.	.	TRBJ2-1	TGCGCCAGCAGCCAAGATTTATGGGAGATTCCCTACAATGAGCAGTTCTTC	CASSQDLWEIPYNEQFF
TRBV28	.	TRBD1	TRBJ1-5	TGTGCCAGCAGTTTAGCAAGACAGGGGGCTCGTCAGCCCCAGCATTTT	CASSLARQGARQPQHF
TRBV6-5	.	.	TRBJ1-4	TGTGCCAGCAGATACAGGTCGGCCCAAAATGAAAAACTGTTTTTT	CASRYRSAQNEKLFF
TRBV27	.	TRBD2	TRBJ2-1	TGTGCCAGCAGCTCCGGGACTAGCGGGTTTGGTGAGCAGTTCTTC	CASSSGTSGFGEQFF
TRBV7-3	once	.	TRBJ1-1	TGTGCCAGCAGGATCGGGACCACCACTGAAGCTTTCTTT	CASRIGTTTEAFF
TRBV7-9	.	.	TRBJ2-7	TGTGCCAGCAGCTATTACAGCTACGAGCAGTACTTC	CASSYYSYEQYF
TRBV19	.	TRBD1	TRBJ2-2	TGTGCCAGTAGTTTAACAGGGGGCTTCGGCACCGGGGAGCTGTTTTTT	CASSLTGGFGTGELFF
TRBV6-1	.	.	TRBJ1-3	TGTGCCAGCTCCCGGGGGGTGAACGGAAACACCATATATTTT	CASSRGVNGNTIYF
TRBV4-2	.	.	TRBJ2-7	TGTGCCAGCAGCCTCACCGGGCCCCCTCTCGAGCAGTACTTC	CASSLTGPPLEQYF
TRBV9	many	.	TRBJ2-5	TGTGCCAGCAGCGCCCAAGGACTGGGCCAGACCCAGTACTTC	CASSAQGLGQTQYF
TRBV5-5	.	TRBD2	TRBJ2-3	TGTGCCAGCAGCTTCTTAGCGGGAGCTAGCACAGATACGCAGTATTTT	CASSFLAGASTDTQYF